The clone carrying this T cell receptor (beta chain) was detected only a few times. This sample stems from a study of patients and donors after allogeneic stem cell transplantation. The CDR3 consists of 17 residues. The germline CDR1 and CDR2 sequences are SGHTA and FQGNSA. Trimming at V came to 3 bases and at J to 3 bases, leaving 9 bases not matched to a gene. TCRdb used MiXCR to reprocess the RT-PCR reads, holding one entry per CDR3 protein. The table lists about a million distinct CDR3 sequences, more than 15% of them singletons. Material: blood, either unsorted or a sorted T cell fraction (not recorded which). The rearrangement uses TRBV7-2 and TRBJ2-5; 11 bases are a match to TRBD1. The TCR sequence derives from a human donor who was either an allogeneic HSCT recipient or a stem cell or donor lymphocyte infusion donor (not recorded which). It is not recorded whose cells these are; they may come from a transplant donor. This CDR3 reads CASSFSFRTGGEETQYF. CDR3 DNA: TGTGCCAGCAGCTTTAGTTTCAGGACAGGGGGCGAAGAGACCCAGTACTTC. The full variable domain, its missing parts supplied by reference TRBV7-2 and TRBJ2-5, is GAGVSQSPSNKVTEKGKDVELRCDPISGHTALYWYRQSLGQGLEFLIYFQGNSAPDKSGLPSDRFSAERTGGSVSTLTIQRTQQEDSAVYLCASSFSFRTGGEETQYFGPGTRLLVL.